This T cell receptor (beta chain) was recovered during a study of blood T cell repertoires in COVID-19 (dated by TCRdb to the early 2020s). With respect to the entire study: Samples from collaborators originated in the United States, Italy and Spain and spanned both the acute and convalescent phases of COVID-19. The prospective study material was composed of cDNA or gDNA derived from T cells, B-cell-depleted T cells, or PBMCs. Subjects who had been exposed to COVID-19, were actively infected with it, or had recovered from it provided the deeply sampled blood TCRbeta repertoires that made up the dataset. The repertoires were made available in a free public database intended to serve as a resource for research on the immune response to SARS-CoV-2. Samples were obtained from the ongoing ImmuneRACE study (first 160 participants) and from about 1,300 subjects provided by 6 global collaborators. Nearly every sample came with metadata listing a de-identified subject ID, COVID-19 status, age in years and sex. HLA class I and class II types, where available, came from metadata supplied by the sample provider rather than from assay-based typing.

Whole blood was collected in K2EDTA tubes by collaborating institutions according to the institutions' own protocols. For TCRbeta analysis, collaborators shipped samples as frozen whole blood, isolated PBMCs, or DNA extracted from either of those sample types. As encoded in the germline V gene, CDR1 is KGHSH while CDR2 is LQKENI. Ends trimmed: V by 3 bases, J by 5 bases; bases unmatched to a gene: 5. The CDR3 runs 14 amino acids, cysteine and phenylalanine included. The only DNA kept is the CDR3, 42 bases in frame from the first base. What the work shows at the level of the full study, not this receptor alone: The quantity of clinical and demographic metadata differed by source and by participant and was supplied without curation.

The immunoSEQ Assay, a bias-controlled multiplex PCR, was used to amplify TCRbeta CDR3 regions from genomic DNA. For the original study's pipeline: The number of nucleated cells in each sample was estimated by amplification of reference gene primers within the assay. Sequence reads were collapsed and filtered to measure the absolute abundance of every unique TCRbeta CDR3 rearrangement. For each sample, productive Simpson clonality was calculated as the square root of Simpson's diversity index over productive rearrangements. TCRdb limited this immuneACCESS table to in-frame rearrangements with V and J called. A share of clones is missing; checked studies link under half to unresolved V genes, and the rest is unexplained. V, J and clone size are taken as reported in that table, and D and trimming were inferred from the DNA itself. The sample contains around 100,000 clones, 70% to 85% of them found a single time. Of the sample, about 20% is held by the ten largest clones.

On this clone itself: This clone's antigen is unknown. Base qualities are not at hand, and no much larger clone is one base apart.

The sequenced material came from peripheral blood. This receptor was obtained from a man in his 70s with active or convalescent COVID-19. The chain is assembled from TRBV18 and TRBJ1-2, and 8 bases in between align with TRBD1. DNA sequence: TGTGCCAGCTCACCCCTTGACAGGGGATATGGCTACACCTTC. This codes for CASSPLDRGYGYTF.